This is a list of T cell receptor beta chains from one sample in a study of CXCR3-negative and CXCR3-positive naive CD8 T cells. Reprocessing the 5' RACE reads, TCRdb reports a single entry for every CDR3 protein and omits DNA. The sample holds some 8,200 distinct CDR3 sequences. The source material was naive CXCR3- CD8+ T cells from blood. The receptors were gathered from a human donor in good health. Some clones in this sample may be carry-over from other donors' samples. The CDR3 runs from the conserved cysteine through the conserved F or W. Part of the rows lack a size; the others show once, few, many or a class for expanded clones.

V gene,J gene,clone size,CDR3 protein
TRBV27,TRBJ2-1,-,CASSLFGRTTYNGQFF
TRBV25-1,TRBJ2-7,medium-sized,CASTSWSGSYEQYF
TRBV29-1,TRBJ2-2,-,CSVGRTSATGELFF
TRBV7-9,TRBJ2-7,-,CASSLLAGRPAYEQYF
TRBV29-1,TRBJ1-2,-,CSVVTGAHYGYTF
TRBV29-1,TRBJ2-1,-,CSVGAGGSQFF
TRBV29-1,TRBJ2-7,-,CSVVDRLTIEQYF
TRBV15,TRBJ1-2,-,CATSRPSDFYGYTF
TRBV6-1,TRBJ2-1,-,CASSDDSGSYYNEQFF
TRBV20-1,TRBJ2-7,-,CSARNSPYNELSYEQYF
TRBV7-9,TRBJ2-5,medium-sized,CASSSTQGLPGETQYF